This T cell receptor beta chain originates from a study of blood T cells in healthy people across ages. Primed by a sample-barcoded 5' primer and a J-beta primer mix, a second PCR proceeded for about 6 to 12 cycles. TCRdb independently ran MiXCR on the 5' RACE reads; one entry per CDR3 protein. The table lists 1 million or so distinct CDR3 sequences, under 30% of them singletons. The CDR3 totals 11 residues. These data were also filed under a second study, of T cells of mothers and their children.

The sequenced sample was blood. This TCR was sampled from a girl aged 2 to 10 in good health. The chain has TRBV21-1 and TRBJ2-7; the table calls TRBD2, which could not be checked here. TRBV21-1 is a documented pseudogene. CDR3 sequence reads: CAIPTSYEQYF. CDR3 bases: TGTGCCATCCCGACTAGCTACGAGCAGTACTTC.